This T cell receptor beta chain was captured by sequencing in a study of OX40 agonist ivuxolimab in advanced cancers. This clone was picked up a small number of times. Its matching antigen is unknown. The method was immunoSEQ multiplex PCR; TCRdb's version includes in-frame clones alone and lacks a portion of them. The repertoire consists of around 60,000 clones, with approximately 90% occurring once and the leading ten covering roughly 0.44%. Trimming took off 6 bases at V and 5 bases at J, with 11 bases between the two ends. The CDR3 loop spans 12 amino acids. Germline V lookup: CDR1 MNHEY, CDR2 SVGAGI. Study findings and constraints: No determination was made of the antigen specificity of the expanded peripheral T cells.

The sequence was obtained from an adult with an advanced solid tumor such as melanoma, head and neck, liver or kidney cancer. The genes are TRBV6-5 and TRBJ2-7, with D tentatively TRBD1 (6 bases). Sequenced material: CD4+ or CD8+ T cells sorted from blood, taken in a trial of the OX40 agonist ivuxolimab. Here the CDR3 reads CASSRNRDEQYF. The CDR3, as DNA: TGTGCCAGCAGCCGAAACAGGGACGAGCAGTACTTC.